The source of this TCR beta chain is a study of blood T cell repertoires in COVID-19. Looking at the study overall: Samples representing acute and convalescent COVID-19 were sourced from the United States, Italy and Spain.

The CDR3 sequence is 16 residues long. Germline lookup yields CDR1 SGHTA and CDR2 FQGTGA. Trimming cost V 5 bases and J 1 base; bases outside gene matches: 4. The table came from immunoSEQ multiplex PCR; TCRdb's copy has only in-frame clones and leaves some out. The table records fewer than 90,000 clones, around 85% of them present only once. The source of this sequence is a man at least 80 years old in a cohort sampled during active COVID-19. V gene TRBV7-3 combines with J gene TRBJ2-3; 12 nucleotides agree with TRBD2. The sequenced material came from peripheral blood. CDR3 nucleotides: TGTGCCAGCAGCCACCGACTAGCGGGGGGCACAGATACGCAGTATTTT. Its protein is CASSHRLAGGTDTQYF.